The clone carrying this TCR beta chain was counted many times. Time point here: after trial treatment. Treatment noted: LDRT plus nivolumab, ipilimumab, low-dose cyclophosphamide and aspirin (RACIN trial). Donors were given nivolumab, ipilimumab, aspirin, low-dose cyclophosphamide and low-dose radiotherapy. The source of the sample is a study of low-dose radiotherapy and immunotherapy resistance in tumors. Study-wide background: Every six weeks patients received intravenous ipilimumab 1 mg/kg, and every two weeks they received intravenous nivolumab 240 mg.

cDNA synthesis used a TRAV/TRBV-specific primer set for both chains. Over roughly 18 PCR cycles, TCRs were amplified from a constant-region primer and V-primer adapter. TCRdb re-derived calls from the reads in MiXCR, one entry per CDR3 protein. Counted here are roughly 56,000 distinct CDR3 sequences, about 23% occurring once; the ten biggest clones make up around 7%. Germline CDR1 is MNHEY and CDR2 is SMNVEV (reference sequence). The CDR3 spans 16 residues. V lost 5 bases and J lost 3; bases outside the gene matches: 11. The clonotype was recovered from a male donor with prostate cancer. The rearrangement uses TRBV27 and TRBJ2-3; TRBD1 agrees at 7 bases. This specimen consisted of PBMCs, obtained after low-dose radiotherapy plus immunotherapy. CDR3 residues: CASSLTGVQATDTQYF. The CDR3 DNA is TGTGCCAGCAGTCTAACAGGGGTGCAAGCTACAGATACGCAGTATTTT.